This record covers a single T cell receptor (beta chain). This clonotype has just one count. There is no known antigen for this receptor. No base quality values were provided; no much bigger clone lies one nucleotide off. One read offers little support. Blood RNA was extracted from unsorted whole blood using TRIzol reagent, and germline DNA was obtained with the DNeasy Blood & Tissue kit. Chronic HBV infection was present in the patients, and the patients were treatment-naive at sampling. Before surgery, 4 to 5 milliliters of peripheral blood were collected into K2EDTA tubes. CDR1 ENHRY and CDR2 SYGVKD are derived from the germline V gene. The CDR3 has 14 amino acids, counting the end cysteine and phenylalanine. This entry keeps only the CDR3 DNA: 42 bases, framed from base 1. Trimmed from V: 5 bases; trimmed from J: 9 bases; junction bases lacking a gene match: 8. This specimen belongs to a study of tumor-infiltrating lymphocytes in primary liver carcinoma (dated by TCRdb to the late 2010s). In the study overall: Roughly five patients with histopathologically diagnosed primary liver carcinoma underwent surgical resection in China between November 2015 and 2016. Of the five patients, three men and two women aged 30 to 69 years, four had hepatocellular carcinoma and one had combined HCC and intrahepatic cholangiocarcinoma. The tumors of the five patients were staged as T1-T3 N0M0, with maximum diameters ranging from about 4.2 to 10 cm. Each sample produced roughly 3.65 to 8 million productive TCRbeta reads, and read depth showed no significant difference between tissue types. For each liver tumor, the study sampled five regions along with adjacent normal tissue and blood, and applied TCRbeta repertoire sequencing, expression microarrays and whole-exome sequencing. A total of around 35 specimens from 5 patients, comprising approximately 25 tumor regions, 5 adjacent noncancerous liver tissues and 5 peripheral blood samples, were covered by TCRbeta repertoire sequencing. High reproducibility was observed for the technical replicate repertoires, with mean shared-clone rates approximately 0.92 and correlation coefficients above 0.95. Overall study results and their limits: Only the TCR beta chain was sequenced, so true repertoire diversity is likely underestimated because unpaired alpha chains were not captured. The top 250 clones made up a significantly larger repertoire fraction in tumors than in blood (p = 0.039). With just 4 or 5 patients in the study, the authors point out that the findings should be validated in a larger study. Repertoire overlap was higher between tumor regions (mean around 35%) than tumor-adjacent (approximately 17%) or tumor-blood (about 14%) pairs, consistent with antigen-driven expansion. Bulk unsorted samples precluded comparing CD4+ and CD8+ T cell repertoires.

A constant-region primer and ProtoScript II reverse transcriptase were used to reverse-transcribe TCRbeta-specific cDNA from around 540 ng total RNA. The TCRbeta libraries were prepared through three rounds of nested multiplex PCR following a slightly modified ARM-PCR procedure. Multiplex TRBV1-TRBV30 forward primers and a Cbeta reverse primer were used in the first two PCR rounds, each of which was run for 10 to 11 cycles. Sample barcodes and Illumina adapters were attached in a final 25-cycle PCR using Deep VentR polymerase. Before sequencing, amplicons of 200-500 bp were purified from gel using a QIAquick gel extraction kit. The TCRbeta amplicons were sequenced with 250-bp paired-end reads on an Illumina HiSeq 2500. For the original study's pipeline: Reads were quality-trimmed with Trimmomatic v0.33, and paired reads were merged with FLASH v1.2.11 to recover full CDR3 sequences. MiGEC v1.2.1b assigned V, D and J germline segments to the rearranged TCRbeta sequences. VDJtools v1.0.0 computed clonotype statistics and Shannon-Wiener diversity indices. To cut down on sampling bias, every analysis after diversity analysis relied on just the 250 most abundant clonotypes from each sample. TCRdb itself trimmed the public reads at Q25 with fastp, ran MiXCR and retained productive beta chains. Every entry covers one CDR3 protein and lists the most common genes and DNA from its rows. For this entry, the V and J calls and clone size follow TCRdb and not the study's own pipeline. The sample includes 300,000 to 400,000 distinct CDR3 sequences, with about 61% observed a single time. Jointly, the top ten make up about 6.1% of the sample.

Input material: peripheral blood. In this chain, TRBV10-3 is recombined with TRBJ2-2, with 8 central nucleotides matching TRBD1. The receptor's source is a middle-aged man with primary liver carcinoma and hepatitis B virus infection. The DNA is TGTGCCATCAGTATGACAGGGGTGACCTGGGAGCTGTTTTTT. This gives the protein CAISMTGVTWELFF.